The 22 T cell receptor beta chains below all came from one sample that was sequenced in a study of OX40 agonist ivuxolimab in advanced cancers. Data came from immunoSEQ multiplex PCR; TCRdb stores just in-frame clones and leaves some out. The sample holds some 67,000 clones; around 88% are singletons and the top ten take around 0.56%. Specimen: CD4+ or CD8+ T cells sorted from blood, collected in a trial of the OX40 agonist ivuxolimab. The source of these receptors is an adult with an advanced solid tumor such as melanoma, head and neck, liver or kidney cancer.

This clone showed up just once. The chain has TRBV5-1 and TRBJ1-5; tentatively, D is TRBD1 (5 bases). Per germline, CDR1 SGHRS and CDR2 YFSETQ. This CDR3 comprises 13 residues. The germline V and J ends were trimmed by 2 bases and 7 bases, with 10 bases remaining between them. CDR3 residues: CASSLRWGQPQHF. Written as DNA, the CDR3 is TGCGCCAGCAGCTTACGGTGGGGGCAGCCCCAGCATTTT.

In DNA form, the CDR3 reads TGTGCCAGCAGCTCGGATCCCGGGGCGTGGAACGAGCAGTACTTC. Amino acids: CASSSDPGAWNEQYF. The rearrangement joins TRBV5-4 to TRBJ2-7; D tentatively fits TRBD1 or TRBD2 (5 bases each). The CDR3 loop spans 15 amino acids. CDR1 and CDR2 from the germline V gene are SGHNT and YYREEE (reference sequence). Trimming left V 3 bases short and J 5 bases short, with 18 bases between.

CDR3 region: CASRPGLDEQYF. Written as DNA, the CDR3 is TGTGCCAGCAGGCCCGGGCTAGACGAGCAGTACTTC. The J gene is TRBJ2-7, the V gene TRBV6-6, with no clear D. Germline CDR1 is MNHNY and CDR2 is SVGAGI (reference sequence). The CDR3 contains 12 residues. V lost 6 bases and J lost 5, with 11 bases in between.

V gene TRBV2 combines with J gene TRBJ2-1; D is ambiguous. The CDR3 is 14 amino acids. Germline-derived CDR1 and CDR2 are SNHLY and FYNNEI. Trimming pared 5 bases from V and 2 bases from J, leaving 10 bases between. The CDR3 nucleotides read TGTGCCAGCAGTCAAAGCCATACCTACAATGAGCAGTTCTTC. It translates to CASSQSHTYNEQFF.

The chain joins TRBV6-5 to TRBJ2-1; D not certain. The length of the CDR3 is 13 residues. Germline CDR1 is MNHEY and CDR2 is SVGAGI. V was pared by 2 bases and J by 2 bases, with 4 bases between. The CDR3 DNA sequence: TGTGCCAGCAGTTACCCGCCCTACAATGAGCAGTTCTTC. Translation: CASSYPPYNEQFF.

V usage is TRBV5-5 and J usage is TRBJ1-5, with D hard to call. The CDR3 contains 13 residues. The germline gives CDR1 SGHKS, CDR2 YYEKEE (reference sequence). Deletions cut 0 bases from V and 4 bases from J, with 5 bases between. CDR3 DNA: TGTGCCAGCAGCTTGGGGGTGAATCAGCCCCAGCATTTT. Translated: CASSLGVNQPQHF.

This chain connects TRBV21-1 to TRBJ1-4; TRBD1 reflects the table's D call only, with no check against the DNA. TRBV21-1 is an annotated pseudogene. The CDR3 loop spans 19 amino acids. CDR3 residues: CASSKFQGPAGPTNEKLFF. CDR3 coding DNA: TGTGCCAGCAGCAAATTTCAGGGGCCGGCCGGCCCGACTAATGAAAAACTGTTTTTT.

This chain links TRBV5-1 with TRBJ1-1; D is ambiguous. CDR3 length: 13 residues. Germline V gives CDR1 SGHRS, CDR2 YFSETQ. The V end was cut by 3 bases, the J end by 0 bases, with 6 bases between. In nucleotides, the CDR3 is TGCGCCAGCAGCTCGGGGATGAACACTGAAGCTTTCTTT. Its protein is CASSSGMNTEAFF.

The chain links TRBV6-5 to TRBJ1-3, with 7 nucleotides matching TRBD1. The ends lost 6 bases at V and 0 bases at J; junction bases unmatched: 2. The CDR3 extends over 14 amino acids. Germline lookup yields CDR1 MNHEY and CDR2 SVGAGI. The CDR3 loop reads CASRPGGSGNTIYF. The CDR3, as DNA: TGTGCCAGCAGACCAGGGGGCTCTGGAAACACCATATATTTT.

The J gene is TRBJ2-5, the V gene TRBV7-2, with a possible D match to TRBD2 (6 bases). The germline V gene has CDR1 SGHTA and CDR2 FQGNSA. V was pared by 3 bases and J by 7 bases, with 12 bases between. This CDR3 is 13 amino acids long. CDR3 protein: CASSFPGVGTQYF. DNA for the CDR3: TGTGCCAGCAGCTTTCCGGGGGTTGGGACCCAGTACTTC.

This chain joins TRBV7-8 and TRBJ1-3; D ambiguous. The V end lost 0 bases, the J end lost 5 bases, and 11 bases lay between the germline ends. This CDR3 has 15 amino acids. CDR1 is SGHVS and CDR2 is FQNEAQ in the germline V gene. CDR3 loop: CASSLAVEGRNTIYF. CDR3 sequence (DNA): TGTGCCAGCAGCTTAGCGGTTGAGGGCAGAAACACCATATATTTT.

The V call is TRBV19, the J call TRBJ1-5; D unresolved. The germline CDR1 and CDR2 sequences are LNHDA and SQIVND (reference sequence). V was clipped by 6 bases and J by 0 bases, with 9 bases between them. The CDR3 length is 14 residues. This CDR3 reads CASRPGYSNQPQHF. DNA for the CDR3: TGTGCCAGTAGGCCGGGTTATAGCAATCAGCCCCAGCATTTT.

The V gene is TRBV2, the J gene TRBJ1-5; D might be TRBD1 (6 bases). CDR1 and CDR2 (germline): SNHLY, FYNNEI. This CDR3 has 14 amino acids. V was clipped by 4 bases and J by 4 bases, with 11 bases between them. DNA for the CDR3: TGTGCCAGCAGTGGCCGACAGGTTAATCAGCCCCAGCATTTT. Its translation: CASSGRQVNQPQHF.

The chain uses TRBV7-9 and TRBJ2-5, with a tentative D call TRBD1 (6 bases). V was clipped by 1 base and J by 7 bases, with 10 bases between them. The CDR3 is 13 residues long. Germline lookup yields CDR1 SEHNR and CDR2 FQNEAQ (reference sequence). The CDR3 sequence is CASSLGQGRTQYF. Written as DNA, the CDR3 is TGTGCCAGCAGCTTAGGGCAGGGGAGGACCCAGTACTTC.

The rearrangement links TRBV6-5 to TRBJ2-7; a weak D match, TRBD1 (6 bases). V lost 8 bases and J lost 1, with 12 bases in between. The germline gives CDR1 MNHEY, CDR2 SVGAGI. CDR3 size: 13 residues. CDR3 sequence: CASYDRISYEQYF. The CDR3 DNA reads as TGTGCCAGCTACGACAGGATTTCCTACGAGCAGTACTTC.

The J gene is TRBJ1-2, the V gene TRBV6-1; no reliable D call. The CDR3 loop spans 11 amino acids. Germline lookup yields CDR1 MNHNS and CDR2 SASEGT. V lost 4 bases, J lost 5 bases, and 5 bases lay in between. Here the CDR3 reads CASSARYGYTF. CDR3 sequence (DNA): TGTGCCAGCAGTGCTCGATATGGCTACACCTTC.

The chain employs TRBV21-1 and TRBJ1-5; the table gives TRBD1 as D, unverified against the DNA. TRBV21-1 is recorded as a pseudogene. The CDR3 runs to 16 residues. CDR3 nucleotides: TGTGCCAGCAGCAAAGGCGAAGGGGGCGATGGGCAGCCCCAGCATTTT. Translating gives CASSKGEGGDGQPQHF.

This sequence joins TRBV6-5 and TRBJ2-5, with D tentatively TRBD2 (5 bases). V was clipped by 10 bases and J by 0 bases, with 9 bases between them. Looked up from germline, CDR1 is MNHEY and CDR2 is SVGAGI. The length of the CDR3 is 12 residues. For the CDR3, the DNA is TGTGCCACGCGGGCCTACCAAGAGACCCAGTACTTC. It codes for CATRAYQETQYF.

V usage is TRBV2 and J usage is TRBJ1-1, with 9 positions matching TRBD1. Trimming cost V 9 bases and J 5 bases; bases outside gene matches: 7. The CDR3 extends over 13 amino acids. Looked up from germline, CDR1 is SNHLY and CDR2 is FYNNEI. The CDR3 coding sequence is TGTGCCAGGAAGGGACAGGGAAGAACTGAAGCTTTCTTT. This codes for CARKGQGRTEAFF.

This sequence joins TRBV5-1 and TRBJ2-7; D is unresolved. Germline assignment: CDR1 SGHRS and CDR2 YFSETQ. The CDR3 is 13 amino acids. The V and J ends lost 0 bases and 11 bases respectively, with 15 bases between them. The CDR3 sequence is CASSLEAEKMEYF. The CDR3 DNA follows: TGCGCCAGCAGCTTGGAAGCCGAAAAGATGGAGTACTTC. Supplemented by reference TRBV5-1 and TRBJ2-7, the full variable domain reads KAGVTQTPRYLIKTRGQQVTLSCSPISGHRSVSWYQQTPGQGLQFLFEYFSETQRNKGNFPGRFSGRQFSNSRSEMNVSTLELGDSALYLCASSLEAEKMEYFGPGTRLTVT.

The gene calls are TRBV19 and TRBJ2-5; 8 bases line up with TRBD1. The trim removed 6 bases at V and 5 bases at J, leaving 5 bases unmatched. The CDR3 is made up of 13 amino acids. The germline gives CDR1 LNHDA, CDR2 SQIVND (reference sequence). Here the CDR3 reads CASRHRGKETQYF. The DNA for the CDR3 is TGTGCCAGTAGACACAGGGGGAAGGAGACCCAGTACTTC. Together with reference TRBV19 and TRBJ2-5, the CDR3 gives the full variable domain: DGGITQSPKYLFRKEGQNVTLSCEQNLNHDAMYWYRQDPGQGLRLIYYSQIVNDFQKGDIAEGYSVSREKKESFPLTVTSAQKNPTAFYLCASRHRGKETQYFGPGTRLLVL.

This clone was seen a single time. The chain recombines TRBV11-2 with TRBJ1-6; D perhaps matches TRBD1 (6 bases). The length of the CDR3 is 17 residues. Germline assignment: CDR1 SGHAT and CDR2 FQNNGV. V dropped 4 bases and J dropped 7 bases, with 20 bases sitting between them. CDR3 protein: CASSSGRTGAWNSPLHF. The CDR3 DNA reads as TGTGCCAGCAGCTCAGGGAGGACGGGGGCCTGGAATTCACCCCTCCACTTT.